The TCR beta chain under discussion was sequenced for a study of T cells expressing NK-cell markers. In the study overall: Investigators obtained TCR beta repertoires from sorted CD3+CD56+NKG2C+, CD3+CD56+NKG2C- and CD3+CD56-NKG2C+ T cells.

cDNA encoding TCR beta was synthesized via 5'RACE template switching incorporating UMIs. No DNA is given; TCRdb re-called the 5' RACE reads and lists each CDR3 protein once. The table lists 200,000 to 300,000 distinct CDR3 sequences. About this clonotype: Its antigen remains unidentified.

Study-level findings and limits: The same clonotypes also predominated in the CD3+CD56-NKG2C+ fraction of a few donors.

This CDR3 contains 14 residues. Germline CDR1 and CDR2: SGHRS and YFSETQ. The sequenced sample consisted of blood T cells: a sorted CD56 or NKG2C T cell subset, CD4+ or CD8+ T cells, or bulk PBMC T cells (not recorded which). The clonotype was recovered from a woman between 18 and 70 years old in good health. The chain has TRBV5-1 and TRBJ2-1; TCRdb lists TRBD2, though no DNA is available to test this call. Here the CDR3 reads CASSFSGRYNEQFF.